This TCR beta chain is from a study of Tregs in tolerant kidney transplant recipients (dated by TCRdb to between 2018 and 2020). Looking at the study overall: The transplants used related donors along with nonmyeloablative bone marrow transplantation, and in the human trials mixed chimerism was transient. The study applied TCRbeta sequencing to find donor-specific regulatory T cells before combined kidney and bone marrow transplantation and then followed those same cells after transplant.

Explained via the paper, the time point label denotes: blood sample drawn before combined kidney and bone marrow transplant. Thawed PBMCs were FACS-sorted into unstimulated Tregs (CD4+CD25+CD127-), CD4+ non-Tregs (CD4+CD25-), CD4 cells and CD8 cells. A few combined kidney and bone marrow transplant recipients from the ITN036ST trial were included as patients, and samples were available only from these trial subjects. Healthy control blood was processed to PBMCs by Ficoll density gradient and cryopreserved, and patient PBMCs were collected before and after transplant. From the germline V gene, CDR1 is MNHNS and CDR2 is SASEGT. The CDR3, from cysteine to phenylalanine, totals 15 residues. The CDR3 DNA has 45 bases and is translated from base 1. A distance of 16 bases separates the germline ends of V and J, which lose 6 bases and 4 bases respectively. As for this clone: This clone's antigen is unknown. Base qualities are missing; no much larger clone stands one base away.

Results and caveats for the whole study, not just this receptor: Biological reproducibility was not directly addressed, though technical replication error appeared minimal. Donor-specific Treg expansion was found to exceed global Treg expansion in tolerant patients, suggesting antigen-driven rather than nonspecific expansion. Expanding Tregs with activated donor B cells appeared to identify the most biologically relevant and donor-specific TCRbeta repertoire. Because the study included only a small number of patients, the results must be confirmed in larger populations and under other immunosuppression protocols. Because the PCR primers were changed over time for some patients, nucleotide-level comparison could not be performed across the samples from those patients.

For TCRbeta CDR3 sequencing, genomic DNA from the sorted cells was extracted using the QIAGEN DNeasy Blood and Tissue Kit. High-throughput TCRbeta CDR3 sequencing, including PCR amplification with bias correction and internal controls, was performed commercially through immunoSEQ. As for the original processing: Unique productive TCRbeta sequences were defined by CDR3 nucleotide sequence where primers matched, and otherwise by CDR3 amino acid sequence together with Vbeta and Jbeta genes. Sorting error was corrected by removing sequences shared between sorted populations at a frequency ratio of 2:1 or less, and the remaining shared sequences were assigned to the higher population. Sequences were defined as donor-reactive when expanded at least 5-fold in CFSE-low cells versus unstimulated cells and present at a frequency of at least 0.01% in CFSE-low cells. Repertoire divergence was quantified by Jensen-Shannon divergence using the top 100 TCRbeta sequences ranked by frequency. For samples with multiple sequencing runs, sorting error was corrected separately for each run before the runs were pooled. In its TCRdb copy, this immuneACCESS table keeps in-frame sequences only and misses some clones. Where compared with another copy, unresolved V genes explain less than half of these, and the others have no known cause. That table furnishes V, J and clone size, whereas the DNA furnished D and trimming. This sample holds approximately 93,000 clones; 80% to 95% were observed only once. The biggest ten clones account for 0.46% of the sample.

This TCR derives from a human donor who received a combined kidney and bone marrow transplant. This receptor chain uses TRBV6-1 and TRBJ2-1; the D gene is possibly TRBD2, with 6 bases matching. This specimen was CD4+ T cells from blood, taken before the transplant. The CDR3: CASRVRDDPYNEQFF. The nucleotides read TGTGCCAGCAGAGTGCGGGACGACCCTTACAATGAGCAGTTCTTC.